One T cell receptor (beta chain) is described in this entry. Here immunoSEQ multiplex PCR was the method, and the copy in TCRdb shows in-frame clones only, minus some. The table lists under 300,000 clones, less than 90% of them singletons, with 10% to 15% in the top ten. Trimming removed 2 bases from V and 6 bases from J, with 10 bases in between. Germline values: CDR1 LGHDT, CDR2 YNNKEL (reference sequence). The CDR3 consists of 13 residues. Enrollment of patients from Seattle took place during active infection, with longitudinal follow-up. The data derive from a study of blood T cell repertoires in COVID-19. Across the whole study: Samples of COVID-19 (acute and convalescent) were obtained from the United States, Italy and Spain. PBMCs, B-cell-depleted T cells, or T cells provided the cDNA or gDNA that made up the material.

The chain employs TRBV3-1 (or the pseudogene TRBV3-2) and TRBJ1-1; D uncertain. The sample was peripheral blood. The receptor was isolated from a woman between 70 and 85 years old with COVID-19, enrolled during active disease. As DNA, the CDR3 is TGTGCCAGCAGCCAAATCAGGATCTCTGAAGCTTTCTTT. Encoded protein: CASSQIRISEAFF.